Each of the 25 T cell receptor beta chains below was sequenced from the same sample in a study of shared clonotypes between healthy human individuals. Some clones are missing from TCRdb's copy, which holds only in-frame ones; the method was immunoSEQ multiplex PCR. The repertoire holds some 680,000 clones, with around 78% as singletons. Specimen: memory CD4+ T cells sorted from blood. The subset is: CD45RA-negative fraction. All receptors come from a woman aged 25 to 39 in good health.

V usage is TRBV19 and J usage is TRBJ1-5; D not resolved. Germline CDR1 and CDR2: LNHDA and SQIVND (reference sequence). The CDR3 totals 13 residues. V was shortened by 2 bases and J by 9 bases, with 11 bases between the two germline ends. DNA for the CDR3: TGTGCCAGTAGTATACAGGCCAATGGGCCCCAGCATTTT. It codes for CASSIQANGPQHF.

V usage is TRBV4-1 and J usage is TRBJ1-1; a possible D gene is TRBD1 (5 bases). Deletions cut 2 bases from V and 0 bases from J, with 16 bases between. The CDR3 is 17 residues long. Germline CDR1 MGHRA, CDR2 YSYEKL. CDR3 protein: CASSQPHPRQMNTEAFF. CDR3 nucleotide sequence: TGCGCCAGCAGCCAACCACACCCTCGACAGATGAACACTGAAGCTTTCTTT.

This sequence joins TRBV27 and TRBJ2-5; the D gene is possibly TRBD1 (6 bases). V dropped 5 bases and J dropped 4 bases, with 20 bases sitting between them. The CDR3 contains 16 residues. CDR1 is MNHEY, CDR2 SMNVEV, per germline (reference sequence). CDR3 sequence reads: CASSIKTGIGRETQYF. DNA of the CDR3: TGTGCCAGCAGTATAAAAACAGGGATTGGGCGAGAGACCCAGTACTTC.

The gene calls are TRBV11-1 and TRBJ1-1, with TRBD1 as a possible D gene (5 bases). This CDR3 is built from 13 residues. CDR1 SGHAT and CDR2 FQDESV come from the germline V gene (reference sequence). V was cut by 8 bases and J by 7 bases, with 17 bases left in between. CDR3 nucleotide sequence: TGTGCCAGCGCCGGGGCCGGAAGACTTGAAGCTTTCTTT. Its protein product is CASAGAGRLEAFF. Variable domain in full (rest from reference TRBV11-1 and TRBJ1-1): EAEVAQSPRYKITEKSQAVAFWCDPISGHATLYWYRQILGQGPELLVQFQDESVVDDSQLPKDRFSAERLKGVDSTLKIQPAELGDSAMYLCASAGAGRLEAFFGQGTRLTVV.

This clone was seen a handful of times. The CDR3 sequence: CASSLAKAGTGWVAGDHEQFF. The DNA for the CDR3 is TGTGCCAGCAGCTTAGCAAAAGCCGGGACAGGGTGGGTAGCGGGAGACCATGAGCAGTTCTTC. V and J are TRBV7-6 and TRBJ2-1; D may match TRBD1 or TRBD2 (9 bases each). The CDR3 runs to 21 residues. Deletions cut 0 bases from V and 8 bases from J, with 32 bases between. Germline values: CDR1 SGHVS, CDR2 FNYEAQ. The full variable domain, rest sourced from reference TRBV7-6 and TRBJ2-1, is GAGVSQSPRYKVTKRGQDVALRCDPISGHVSLYWYRQALGQGPEFLTYFNYEAQQDKSGLPNDRFSAERPEGSISTLTIQRTEQRDSAMYRCASSLAKAGTGWVAGDHEQFFGPGTRLTVL.

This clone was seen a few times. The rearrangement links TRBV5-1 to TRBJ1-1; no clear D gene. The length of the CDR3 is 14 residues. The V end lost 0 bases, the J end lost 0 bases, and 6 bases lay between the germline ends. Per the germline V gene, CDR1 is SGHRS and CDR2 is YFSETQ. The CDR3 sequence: CASSLATVNTEAFF. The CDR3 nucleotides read TGCGCCAGCAGCTTGGCAACGGTGAACACTGAAGCTTTCTTT.

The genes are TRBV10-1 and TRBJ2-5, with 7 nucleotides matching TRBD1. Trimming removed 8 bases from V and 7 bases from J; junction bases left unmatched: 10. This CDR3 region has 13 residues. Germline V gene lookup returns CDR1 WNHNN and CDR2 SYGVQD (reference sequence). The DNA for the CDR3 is TGCGCCAGCGGGGAGATACGACAGGGGACCCAGTACTTC. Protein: CASGEIRQGTQYF.

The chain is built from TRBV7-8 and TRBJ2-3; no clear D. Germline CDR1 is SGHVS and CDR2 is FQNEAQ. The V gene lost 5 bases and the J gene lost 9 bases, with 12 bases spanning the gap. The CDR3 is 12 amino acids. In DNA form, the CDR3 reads TGTGCCAGCAGCAAGAGGATAGAAACGCAGTATTTT. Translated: CASSKRIETQYF.

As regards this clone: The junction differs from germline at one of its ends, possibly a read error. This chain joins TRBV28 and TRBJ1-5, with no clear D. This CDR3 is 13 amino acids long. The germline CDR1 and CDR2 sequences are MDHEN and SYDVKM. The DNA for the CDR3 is TGTGCCAGCACCCCATCCGGTCCCCCGTGGTCAGATTTT. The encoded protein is CASTPSGPPWSDF.

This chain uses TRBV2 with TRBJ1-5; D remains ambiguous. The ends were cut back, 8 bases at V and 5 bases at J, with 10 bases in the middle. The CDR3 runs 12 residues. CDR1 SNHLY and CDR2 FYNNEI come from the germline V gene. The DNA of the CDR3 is TGTGCCAGCTCAAAAACGGATCAGCCCCAGCATTTT. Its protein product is CASSKTDQPQHF.

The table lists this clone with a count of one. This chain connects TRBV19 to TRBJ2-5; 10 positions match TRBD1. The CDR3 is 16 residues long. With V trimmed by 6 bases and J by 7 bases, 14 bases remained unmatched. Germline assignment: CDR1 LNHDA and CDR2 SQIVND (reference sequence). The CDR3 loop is CASRAGTGAEWGTQYF. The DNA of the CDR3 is TGTGCCAGTAGGGCCGGGACAGGGGCTGAATGGGGGACCCAGTACTTC. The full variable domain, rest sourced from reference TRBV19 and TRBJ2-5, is DGGITQSPKYLFRKEGQNVTLSCEQNLNHDAMYWYRQDPGQGLRLIYYSQIVNDFQKGDIAEGYSVSREKKESFPLTVTSAQKNPTAFYLCASRAGTGAEWGTQYFGPGTRLLVL.

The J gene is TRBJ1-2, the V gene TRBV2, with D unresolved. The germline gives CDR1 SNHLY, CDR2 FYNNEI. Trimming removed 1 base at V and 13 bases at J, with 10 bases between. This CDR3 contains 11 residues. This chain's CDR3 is CASSEEDDFTF. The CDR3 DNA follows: TGTGCCAGCAGTGAAGAGGACGATTTCACCTTC.

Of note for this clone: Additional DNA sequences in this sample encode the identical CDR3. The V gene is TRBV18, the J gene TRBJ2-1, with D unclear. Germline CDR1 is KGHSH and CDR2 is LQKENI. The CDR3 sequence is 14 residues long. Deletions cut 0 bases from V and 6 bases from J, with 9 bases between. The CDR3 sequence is CASSPPSLSNEQFF. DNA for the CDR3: TGTGCCAGCTCACCACCGTCGCTTTCCAATGAGCAGTTCTTC. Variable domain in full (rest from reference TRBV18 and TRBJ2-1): NAGVMQNPRHLVRRRGQEARLRCSPMKGHSHVYWYRQLPEEGLKFMVYLQKENIIDESGMPKERFSAEFPKEGPSILRIQQVVRGDSAAYFCASSPPSLSNEQFFGPGTRLTVL.

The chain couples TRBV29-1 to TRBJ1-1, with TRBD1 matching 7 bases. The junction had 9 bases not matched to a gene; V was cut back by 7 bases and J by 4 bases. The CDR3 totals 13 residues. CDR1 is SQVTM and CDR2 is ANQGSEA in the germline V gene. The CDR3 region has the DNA TGCAGCGCCAAAGGGGCAGGGGGCACTGAAGCTTTCTTT. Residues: CSAKGAGGTEAFF.

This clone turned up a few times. In DNA, the CDR3 is TGTGCCTGGAGCCCAGCTCACCAGGGGAATGAGCAGTTCTTC. Translated, it gives CAWSPAHQGNEQFF. The V call is TRBV30, the J call TRBJ2-1; D possibly corresponds to TRBD1 (6 bases). V lost 3 bases and J lost 7, with 16 bases in between. This CDR3 spans 14 amino acids. CDR1 and CDR2 from the germline V gene are GTSNPN and SVGIG (reference sequence).

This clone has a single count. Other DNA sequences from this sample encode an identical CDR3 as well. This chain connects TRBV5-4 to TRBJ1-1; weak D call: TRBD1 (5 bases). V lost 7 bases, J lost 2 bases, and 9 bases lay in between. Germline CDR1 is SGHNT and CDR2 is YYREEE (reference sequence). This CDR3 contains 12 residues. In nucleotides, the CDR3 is TGTGCCAGCGGGGGTCCCAACACTGAAGCTTTCTTT. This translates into CASGGPNTEAFF.

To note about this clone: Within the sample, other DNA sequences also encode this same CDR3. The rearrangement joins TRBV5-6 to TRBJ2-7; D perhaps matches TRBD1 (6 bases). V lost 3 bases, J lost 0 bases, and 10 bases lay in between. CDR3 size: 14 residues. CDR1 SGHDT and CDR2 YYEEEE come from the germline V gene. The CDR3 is CASSSLDSSYEQYF. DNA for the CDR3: TGTGCCAGCAGCTCTTTGGACAGCTCCTACGAGCAGTACTTC. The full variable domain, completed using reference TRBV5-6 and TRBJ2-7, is DAGVTQSPTHLIKTRGQQVTLRCSPKSGHDTVSWYQQALGQGPQFIFQYYEEEERQRGNFPDRFSGHQFPNYSSELNVNALLLGDSALYLCASSSLDSSYEQYFGPGTRLTVT.

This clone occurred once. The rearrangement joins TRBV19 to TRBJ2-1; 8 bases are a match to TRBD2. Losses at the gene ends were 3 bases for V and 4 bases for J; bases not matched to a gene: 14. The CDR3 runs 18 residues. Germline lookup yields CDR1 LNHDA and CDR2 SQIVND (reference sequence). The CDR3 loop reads CASSIWQGTREGYNEQFF. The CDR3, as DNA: TGTGCCAGTAGTATTTGGCAGGGGACTAGGGAGGGTTACAATGAGCAGTTCTTC.

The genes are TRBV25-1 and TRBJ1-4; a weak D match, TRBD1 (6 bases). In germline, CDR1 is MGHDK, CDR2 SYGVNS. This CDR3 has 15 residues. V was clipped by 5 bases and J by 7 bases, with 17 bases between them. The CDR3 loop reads CASSLLGGGGEKLFF. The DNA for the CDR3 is TGTGCCAGCAGTCTCCTCGGGGGGGGCGGTGAAAAACTGTTTTTT. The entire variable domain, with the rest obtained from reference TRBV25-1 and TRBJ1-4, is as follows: EADIYQTPRYLVIGTGKKITLECSQTMGHDKMYWYQQDPGMELHLIHYSYGVNSTEKGDLSSESTVSRIRTEHFPLTLESARPSHTSQYLCASSLLGGGGEKLFFGSGTQLSVL.

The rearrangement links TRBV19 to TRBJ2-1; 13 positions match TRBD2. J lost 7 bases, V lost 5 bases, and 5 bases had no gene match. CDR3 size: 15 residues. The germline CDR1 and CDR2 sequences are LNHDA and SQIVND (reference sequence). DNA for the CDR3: TGTGCCAGTAGTCTCGCGACTAGCGGGGGGAATGAGCAGTTCTTC. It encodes CASSLATSGGNEQFF.

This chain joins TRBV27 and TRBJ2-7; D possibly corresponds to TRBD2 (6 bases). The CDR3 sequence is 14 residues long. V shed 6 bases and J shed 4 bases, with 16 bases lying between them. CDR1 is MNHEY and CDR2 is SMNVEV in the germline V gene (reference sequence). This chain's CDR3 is CASRPAGRGYEQYF. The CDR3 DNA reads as TGTGCCAGCAGGCCCGCGGGACGTGGGTACGAGCAGTACTTC.

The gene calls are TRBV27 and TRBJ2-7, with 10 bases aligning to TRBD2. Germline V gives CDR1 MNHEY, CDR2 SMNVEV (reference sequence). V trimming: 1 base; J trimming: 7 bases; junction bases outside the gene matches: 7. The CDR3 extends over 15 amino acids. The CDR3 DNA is TGTGCCAGCAGTTTATATCTAGCGGGAGTTCGGGAGCAGTACTTC. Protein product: CASSLYLAGVREQYF.

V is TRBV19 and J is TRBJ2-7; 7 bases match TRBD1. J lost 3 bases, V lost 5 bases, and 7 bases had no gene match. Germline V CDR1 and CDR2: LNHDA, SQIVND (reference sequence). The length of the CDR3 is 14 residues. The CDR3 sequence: CASSHGTALYEQYF. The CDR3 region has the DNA TGTGCCAGTAGTCACGGGACAGCGCTCTACGAGCAGTACTTC.

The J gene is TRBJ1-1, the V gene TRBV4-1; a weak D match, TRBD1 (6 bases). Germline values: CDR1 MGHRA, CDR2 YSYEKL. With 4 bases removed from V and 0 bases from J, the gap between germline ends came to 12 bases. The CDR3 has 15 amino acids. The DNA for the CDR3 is TGCGCCAGCAGCCGATTCTACAGGGTGAACACTGAAGCTTTCTTT. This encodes CASSRFYRVNTEAFF.

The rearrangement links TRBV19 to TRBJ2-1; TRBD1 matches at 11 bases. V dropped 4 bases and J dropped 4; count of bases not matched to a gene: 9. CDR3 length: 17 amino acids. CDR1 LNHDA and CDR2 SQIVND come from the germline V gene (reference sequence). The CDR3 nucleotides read TGTGCCAGTAGTAACCAAAAGGGGACAGGGGGATACAATGAGCAGTTCTTC. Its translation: CASSNQKGTGGYNEQFF.